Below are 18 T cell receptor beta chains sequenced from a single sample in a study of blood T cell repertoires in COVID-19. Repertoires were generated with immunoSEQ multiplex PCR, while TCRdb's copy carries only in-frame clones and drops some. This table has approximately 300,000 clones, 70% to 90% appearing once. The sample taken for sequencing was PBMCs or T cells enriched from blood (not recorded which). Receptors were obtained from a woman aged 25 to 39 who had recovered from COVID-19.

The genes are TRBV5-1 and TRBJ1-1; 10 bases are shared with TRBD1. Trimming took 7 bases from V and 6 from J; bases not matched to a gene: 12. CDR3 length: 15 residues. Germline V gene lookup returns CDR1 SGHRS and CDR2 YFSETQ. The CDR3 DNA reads TGCGCCAGCGAAGACAGGGGGCCGTCTAGCGCTGAAGCTTTCTTT. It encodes CASEDRGPSSAEAFF.

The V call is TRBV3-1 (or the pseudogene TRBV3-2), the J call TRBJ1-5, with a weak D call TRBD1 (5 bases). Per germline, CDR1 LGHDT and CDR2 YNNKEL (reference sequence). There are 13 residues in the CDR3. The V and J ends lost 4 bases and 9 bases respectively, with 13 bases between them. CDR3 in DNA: TGTGCCAGCAGCCGCCTAGGGGCCCCGCCCCAGCATTTT. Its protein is CASSRLGAPPQHF.

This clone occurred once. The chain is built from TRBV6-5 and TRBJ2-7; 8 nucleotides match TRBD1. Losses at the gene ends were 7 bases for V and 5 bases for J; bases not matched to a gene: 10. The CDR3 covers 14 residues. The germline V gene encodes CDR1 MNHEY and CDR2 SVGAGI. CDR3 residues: CASIMDRVIHEQYF. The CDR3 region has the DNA TGTGCCAGCATCATGGACAGGGTTATACACGAGCAGTACTTC.

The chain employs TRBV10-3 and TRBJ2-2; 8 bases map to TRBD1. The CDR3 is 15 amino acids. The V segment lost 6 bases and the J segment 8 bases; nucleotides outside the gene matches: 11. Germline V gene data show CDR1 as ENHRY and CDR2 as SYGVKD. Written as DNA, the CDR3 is TGTGCCATCAGCTCTGGGCAGGGGGCTTTGGGGGAGCTGTTTTTT. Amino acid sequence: CAISSGQGALGELFF.

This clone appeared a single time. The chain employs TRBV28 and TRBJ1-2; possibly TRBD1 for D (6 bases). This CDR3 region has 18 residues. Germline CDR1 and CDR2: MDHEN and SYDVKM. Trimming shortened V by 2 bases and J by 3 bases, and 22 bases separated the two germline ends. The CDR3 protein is CASSLQDRRTGRDYGYTF. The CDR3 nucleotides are TGTGCCAGCAGTTTACAGGACCGTAGAACAGGGAGAGACTATGGCTACACCTTC.

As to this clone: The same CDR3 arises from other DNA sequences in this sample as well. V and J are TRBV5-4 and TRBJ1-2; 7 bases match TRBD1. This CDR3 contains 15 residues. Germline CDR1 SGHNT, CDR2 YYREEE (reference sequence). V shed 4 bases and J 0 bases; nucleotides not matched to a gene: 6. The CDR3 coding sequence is TGTGCCAGCAGCCAGCGACAGGGAGCTAACTATGGCTACACCTTC. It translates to CASSQRQGANYGYTF.

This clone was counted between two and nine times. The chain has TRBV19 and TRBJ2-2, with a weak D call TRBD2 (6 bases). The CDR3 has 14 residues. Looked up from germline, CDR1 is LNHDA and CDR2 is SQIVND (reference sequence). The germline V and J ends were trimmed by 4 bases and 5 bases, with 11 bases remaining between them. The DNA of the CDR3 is TGTGCCAGTAGTAGCGGGGTTGAGACCGGGGAGCTGTTTTTT. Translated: CASSSGVETGELFF. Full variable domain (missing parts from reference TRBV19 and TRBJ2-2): DGGITQSPKYLFRKEGQNVTLSCEQNLNHDAMYWYRQDPGQGLRLIYYSQIVNDFQKGDIAEGYSVSREKKESFPLTVTSAQKNPTAFYLCASSSGVETGELFFGEGSRLTVL.

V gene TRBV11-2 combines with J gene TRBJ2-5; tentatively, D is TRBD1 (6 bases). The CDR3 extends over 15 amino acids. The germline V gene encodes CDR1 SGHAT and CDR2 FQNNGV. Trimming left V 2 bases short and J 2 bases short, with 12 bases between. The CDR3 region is CASSLTGMGQETQYF. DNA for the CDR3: TGTGCCAGCAGCTTAACAGGGATGGGTCAAGAGACCCAGTACTTC. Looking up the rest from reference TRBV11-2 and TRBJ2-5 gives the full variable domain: EAGVAQSPRYKIIEKRQSVAFWCNPISGHATLYWYQQILGQGPKLLIQFQNNGVVDDSQLPKDRFSAERLKGVDSTLKIQPAKLEDSAVYLCASSLTGMGQETQYFGPGTRLLVL.

CDR3 loop: CASSNRGVSETQYF. The CDR3, as DNA: TGTGCCAGCAGCAACAGGGGGGTTTCGGAGACCCAGTACTTC. V usage is TRBV27 and J usage is TRBJ2-5; 8 bases map to TRBD1. From germline, CDR1 is MNHEY and CDR2 SMNVEV (reference sequence). The ends lost 6 bases at V and 5 bases at J; junction bases unmatched: 8. This CDR3 region has 14 residues.

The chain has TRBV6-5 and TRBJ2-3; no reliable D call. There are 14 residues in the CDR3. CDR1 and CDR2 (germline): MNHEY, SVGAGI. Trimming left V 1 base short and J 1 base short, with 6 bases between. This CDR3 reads CASSYLAGTDTQYF. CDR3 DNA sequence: TGTGCCAGCAGTTACTTGGCAGGCACAGATACGCAGTATTTT.

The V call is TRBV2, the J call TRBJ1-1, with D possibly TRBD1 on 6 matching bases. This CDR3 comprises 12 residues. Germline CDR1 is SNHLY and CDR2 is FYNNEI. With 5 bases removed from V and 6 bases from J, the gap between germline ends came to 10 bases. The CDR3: CASSRTEAEAFF. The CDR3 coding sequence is TGTGCCAGCAGTAGGACAGAGGCTGAAGCTTTCTTT.

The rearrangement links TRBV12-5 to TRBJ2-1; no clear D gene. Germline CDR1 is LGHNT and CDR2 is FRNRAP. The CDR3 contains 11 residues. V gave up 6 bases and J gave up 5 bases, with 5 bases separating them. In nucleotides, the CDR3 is TGTGCTAGTGGAGAGAACAATGAGCAGTTCTTC. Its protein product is CASGENNEQFF.

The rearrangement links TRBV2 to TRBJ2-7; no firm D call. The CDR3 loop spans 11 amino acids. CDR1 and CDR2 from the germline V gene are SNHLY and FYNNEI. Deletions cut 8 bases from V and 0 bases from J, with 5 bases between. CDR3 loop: CASQDSYEQYF. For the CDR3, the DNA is TGTGCCAGCCAGGACTCCTACGAGCAGTACTTC.

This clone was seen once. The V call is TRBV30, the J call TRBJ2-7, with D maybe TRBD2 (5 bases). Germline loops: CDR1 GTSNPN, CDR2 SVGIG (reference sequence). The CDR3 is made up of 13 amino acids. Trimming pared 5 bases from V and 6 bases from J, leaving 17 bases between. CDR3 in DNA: TGTGCCTGGGGGGATCAACCGGGATCCGAGCAGTACTTC. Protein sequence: CAWGDQPGSEQYF.

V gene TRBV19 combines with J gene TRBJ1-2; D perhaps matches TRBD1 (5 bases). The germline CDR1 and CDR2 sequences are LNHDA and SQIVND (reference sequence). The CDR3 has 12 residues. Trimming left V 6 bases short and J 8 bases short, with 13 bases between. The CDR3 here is CASRQDPEGYTF. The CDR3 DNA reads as TGTGCCAGTAGACAGGACCCGGAAGGCTACACCTTC.

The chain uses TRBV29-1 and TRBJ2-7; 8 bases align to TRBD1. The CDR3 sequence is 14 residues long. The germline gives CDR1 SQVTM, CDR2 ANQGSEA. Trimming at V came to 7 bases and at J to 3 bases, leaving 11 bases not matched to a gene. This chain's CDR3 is CSANIAGGLYEQYF. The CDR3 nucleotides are TGCAGCGCCAATATTGCAGGGGGCCTCTACGAGCAGTACTTC.

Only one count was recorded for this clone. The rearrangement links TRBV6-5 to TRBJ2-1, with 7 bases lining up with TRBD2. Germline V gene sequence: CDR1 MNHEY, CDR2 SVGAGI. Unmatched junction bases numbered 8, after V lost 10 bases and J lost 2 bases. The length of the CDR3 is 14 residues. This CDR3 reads CATFGLGTYNEQFF. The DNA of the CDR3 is TGTGCCACCTTCGGACTAGGGACCTACAATGAGCAGTTCTTC.

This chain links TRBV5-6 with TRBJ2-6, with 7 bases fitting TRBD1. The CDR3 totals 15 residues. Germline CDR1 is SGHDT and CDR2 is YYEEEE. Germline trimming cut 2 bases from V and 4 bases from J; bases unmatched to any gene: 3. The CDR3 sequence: CASSFTGAGANVLTF. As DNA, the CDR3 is TGTGCCAGCAGCTTTACAGGGGCCGGGGCCAACGTCCTGACTTTC.